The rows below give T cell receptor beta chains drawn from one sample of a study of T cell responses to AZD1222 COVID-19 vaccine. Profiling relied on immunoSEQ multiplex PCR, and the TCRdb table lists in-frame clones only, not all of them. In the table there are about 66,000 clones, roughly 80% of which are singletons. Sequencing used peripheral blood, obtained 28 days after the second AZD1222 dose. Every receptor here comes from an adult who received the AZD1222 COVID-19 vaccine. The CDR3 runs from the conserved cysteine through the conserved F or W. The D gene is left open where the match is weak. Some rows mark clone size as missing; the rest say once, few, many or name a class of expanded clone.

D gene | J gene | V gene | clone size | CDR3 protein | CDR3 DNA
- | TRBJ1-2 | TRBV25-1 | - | CASSGPGVLAFGYTF | TGTGCCAGCAGTGGCCCGGGGGTTCTCGCGTTTGGCTACACCTTC
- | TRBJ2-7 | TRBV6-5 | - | CATRDLSFYEQYF | TGTGCCACCCGGGACTTGTCATTCTACGAGCAGTACTTC
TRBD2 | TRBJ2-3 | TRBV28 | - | CASSSGGEDTQYF | TGTGCCAGCAGTTCTGGGGGGGAAGATACGCAGTATTTT
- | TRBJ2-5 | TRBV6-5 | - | CATQPGSQETQYF | TGTGCCACCCAACCGGGATCACAAGAGACCCAGTACTTC
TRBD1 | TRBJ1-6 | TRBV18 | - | CASSPGTGDSPLHF | TGTGCCAGCTCGCCCGGGACAGGTGATTCACCCCTCCACTTT
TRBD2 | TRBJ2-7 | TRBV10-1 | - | CASSTGLAGVYEQYF | TGCGCCAGCAGTACAGGACTAGCGGGGGTCTACGAGCAGTACTTC
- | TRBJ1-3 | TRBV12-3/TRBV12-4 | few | CASTLAGNTIYF | TGTGCCAGCACATTAGCTGGAAACACCATATATTTT
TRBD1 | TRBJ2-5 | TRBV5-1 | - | CASVGGQGLKTQYF | TGCGCCAGCGTTGGGGGACAGGGGTTAAAGACCCAGTACTTC
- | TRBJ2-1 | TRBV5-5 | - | CASGMDSSYNEQFF | TGTGCCAGCGGTATGGATAGCTCCTACAATGAGCAGTTCTTC
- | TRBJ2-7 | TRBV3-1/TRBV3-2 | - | CASSQDRRGRPPYEQYF | TGTGCCAGCAGCCAAGATCGTCGGGGTCGCCCACCCTACGAGCAGTACTTC
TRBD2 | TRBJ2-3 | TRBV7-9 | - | CASSLFRGLAGSDTQYF | TGTGCCAGCAGCTTATTCCGGGGACTAGCGGGTTCGGATACGCAGTATTTT
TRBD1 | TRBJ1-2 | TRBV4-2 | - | CASSQVEGQGAFGYGYTF | TGTGCCAGCAGCCAAGTGGAGGGACAGGGGGCTTTTGGATATGGCTACACCTTC
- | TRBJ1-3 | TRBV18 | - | CASSPAQGPGNTIYF | TGTGCCAGCTCACCGGCCCAGGGGCCTGGAAACACCATATATTTT
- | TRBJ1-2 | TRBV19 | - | CASIRTARNYGYTF | TGTGCCAGTATCCGGACAGCCCGAAACTATGGCTACACCTTC
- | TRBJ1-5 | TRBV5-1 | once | CASSLAGPQPQHF | TGCGCCAGCAGCTTGGCCGGGCCTCAGCCCCAGCATTTT
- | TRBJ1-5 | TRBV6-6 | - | CASTQRGDNSNQPQHF | TGTGCCAGCACTCAACGAGGGGACAATAGCAATCAGCCCCAGCATTTT
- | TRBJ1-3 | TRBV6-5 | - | CASSSGASGNTIYF | TGTGCCAGCAGTTCAGGGGCATCTGGAAACACCATATATTTT
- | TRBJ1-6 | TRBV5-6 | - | CASSSTWGRPLHF | TGTGCCAGCAGCTCCACCTGGGGGAGGCCCCTCCACTTT
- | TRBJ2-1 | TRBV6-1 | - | CASSKSSYNEQFF | TGTGCCAGCAGTAAGAGCTCCTACAATGAGCAGTTCTTC
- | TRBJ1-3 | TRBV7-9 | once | CASRWGENTIYF | TGTGCCAGCAGGTGGGGGGAAAACACCATATATTTT
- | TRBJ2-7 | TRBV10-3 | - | CAISEYQAYEQYF | TGTGCCATCAGTGAGTATCAGGCCTACGAGCAGTACTTC
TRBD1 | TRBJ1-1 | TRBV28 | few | CASSTGGAVTEAFF | TGTGCCAGCAGCACAGGGGGCGCGGTAACTGAAGCTTTCTTT
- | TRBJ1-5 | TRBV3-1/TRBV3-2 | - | CASSRPGFPSNNQPQHF | TGTGCCAGCAGCCGACCGGGGTTCCCCAGTAACAATCAGCCCCAGCATTTT
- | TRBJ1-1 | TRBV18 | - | CASSSRGNTEAFF | TGTGCCAGCTCTTCCAGGGGAAACACTGAAGCTTTCTTT
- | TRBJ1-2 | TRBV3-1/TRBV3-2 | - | CASSQDVGTSYGYTF | TGTGCCAGCAGCCAAGATGTCGGAACTTCCTATGGCTACACCTTC